These 5 T cell receptor beta chains were sequenced from one sample in a study of response to subunit inactivated influenza vaccine. Using its own MiXCR run on the RT-PCR reads, TCRdb lists one record per CDR3 protein. The repertoire holds about 620,000 distinct CDR3 sequences, around 10% seen once, with approximately 11% in the top ten. The same data also went into a second study, on T cells expressing NK-cell markers. According to that study: Production of TCR beta cDNA relied on 5'RACE template switching with UMIs.

Material: PBMCs from blood, obtained on the day of vaccination. The receptors come from a middle-aged man who received an inactivated influenza vaccine.

This clonotype was seen more than once but under ten times. The chain couples TRBV3-1 to TRBJ1-6; TRBD1 might be the D (6 bases). CDR3 length: 16 amino acids. Trimming took 0 bases from V and 10 from J, leaving 16 bases between them. CDR1 LGHDT and CDR2 YNNKEL come from the germline V gene (reference sequence). As DNA, the CDR3 is TGTGCCAGCAGCCAAGATGGGCTTATGGGGGCCTCACCCCTCCACTTT. Translation gives CASSQDGLMGASPLHF.

This clonotype has only a few counts. CDR3 nucleotides: TGTGCCAGCAGACCAACAGGGTACAACTATGGCTACACCTTC. Translating it yields CASRPTGYNYGYTF. The rearrangement links TRBV12-3 or TRBV12-4 to TRBJ1-2; D perhaps matches TRBD1 (6 bases). Trimming pared 6 bases from V and 2 bases from J, leaving 13 bases between. CDR3 length equals 14 residues.

This clonotype was detected ten times or more. V usage is TRBV12-3 or TRBV12-4 and J usage is TRBJ2-3; D is ambiguous. The V end lost 5 bases, the J end lost 6 bases, and 15 bases lay between the germline ends. The CDR3 consists of 14 residues. The CDR3 spells CASSPGLIGDTQYF. In DNA form, the CDR3 reads TGTGCCAGCAGTCCTGGATTAATCGGGGATACGCAGTATTTT.

The V call is TRBV6-5, the J call TRBJ2-4; 8 positions match TRBD1. This CDR3 is 18 amino acids long. V lost 0 bases, J lost 0 bases, and 7 bases stayed unmatched. CDR1 is MNHEY and CDR2 is SVGAGI in the germline V gene. CDR3 bases: TGTGCCAGCAGTTACTCCCAGACAGGGGATGGAGCCAAAAACATTCAGTACTTC. Translation gives CASSYSQTGDGAKNIQYF.

A word on this clonotype: A much larger clone lies a single base off, so this may be a read error. CDR3 protein: CSSEDRSKGDEQFF. CDR3 DNA sequence: TGCAGCTCCGAAGACAGAAGCAAGGGGGATGAGCAGTTCTTC. This chain uses TRBV29-1 with TRBJ2-1, with D possibly being TRBD1 (6 bases). V was cut by 8 bases and J by 8 bases, with 22 bases left in between. The V gene's germline CDR1 is SQVTM and CDR2 ANQGSEA. The CDR3 has 14 residues.